This TCR beta chain was recovered during a study of blood T cell repertoires in COVID-19. Turning to the study itself: Italy, Spain and the United States were the sources of the convalescent and acute COVID-19 samples.

In the study's own analysis: For nucleated cells, counts were estimated from reference gene primer amplification. The data were produced by immunoSEQ multiplex PCR, yet TCRdb's version contains in-frame clones alone and is incomplete. That table is the source of V, J and clone size, and D and trimming were worked out from the DNA. This repertoire shows 120,000 to 150,000 clones, around four fifths found once; its top ten account for less than 5%. The sample consisted of peripheral blood. The TCR originated in an elderly woman with acute or convalescent COVID-19.

Written as DNA, the CDR3 is TGTGCCAGTAGGAAAGCGGGAGATAGGAACATTCAGTACTTC. Its protein is CASRKAGDRNIQYF. The V and J genes are TRBV19 and TRBJ2-4; 8 bases are a match to TRBD2. In germline, CDR1 is LNHDA, CDR2 SQIVND (reference sequence). CDR3 length: 14 residues. V was pared by 6 bases and J by 7 bases, with 8 bases of the junction left unmatched.